Given below is one T cell receptor (beta chain) in context. The target antigen is unknown. This entry comes from a study of early T cells in non-severe SARS-CoV-2 infection. As for the study in general: Bulk RNA from unsorted whole blood was sequenced; chains were unpaired. Points from the study as a whole: VDJdb matching favored anti-spike CD8 responses, missing private and CD4 specificities.

In the library, individual cDNA molecules carried attached unique molecular identifiers. TCRdb re-called the 5' RACE reads with MiXCR, one entry per CDR3 protein. The sample shows more than 65,000 distinct CDR3 sequences, approximately 4.5% of them seen only once. The clonotype was recovered from an adult who was a healthcare worker with PCR-confirmed SARS-CoV-2 infection or an uninfected control (not recorded which). The donor label of this sample is uncertain. Source: whole blood, taken at baseline.

CDR3 in DNA: TGTGCCAGCAGCTTAGAGACAGGCCTCTCCTACGAGCAGTACTTC. Translating it yields CASSLETGLSYEQYF. The chain joins TRBV7-2 to TRBJ2-7, with a possible D match to TRBD1 (6 bases). The germline CDR1 and CDR2 sequences are SGHTA and FQGNSA. The CDR3 is 15 amino acids. Trimming cost V 1 base and J 0 bases, with 10 bases left between them.